What follows describes a single TCR beta chain. This sample is part of a study of blood T cell repertoires in COVID-19. Repertoires were generated with immunoSEQ multiplex PCR, while TCRdb's copy carries only in-frame clones and drops some. In the table there are over 200,000 clones, 70% to 90% of which are singletons. The ends were cut back, 5 bases at V and 5 bases at J, with 9 bases in the middle. The CDR3 contains 12 residues. Germline V gene data show CDR1 as MGHRA and CDR2 as YSYEKL. Sequenced input: PBMCs or T cells enriched from blood (not recorded which). This TCR was recovered from a woman in her forties or fifties in a cohort exposed to, infected with or recovered from COVID-19 (not recorded which). The gene calls are TRBV4-1 and TRBJ2-5, with unresolved D. The CDR3 DNA follows: TGCGCCAGCAGCGGCCCAGCGGAGACCCAGTACTTC. As protein: CASSGPAETQYF.